This T cell receptor beta chain is from a study of preoperative IRX-2 immunotherapy in early breast cancer. Sequencing used immunoSEQ multiplex PCR; TCRdb keeps in-frame clones, though not all of them. The data show around 95,000 clones, roughly 90% seen once. The CDR3 is made up of 15 amino acids. V shed 6 bases and J shed 4 bases, with 15 bases lying between them. CDR1 MNHGY and CDR2 SAAAGT come from the germline V gene. Treatment here: preoperative locoregional IRX-2 cytokine immunotherapy. Patients received preoperative, locoregional IRX-2 cytokine immunotherapy in a phase Ib study. The genes are TRBV6-8 and TRBJ2-2, with D possibly being TRBD2 (5 bases). The origin of this receptor is a human donor with breast cancer. Sequencing used tumor tissue, obtained after IRX-2 immunotherapy. The CDR3 is CASRRTGVSTGELFF. The CDR3 region has the DNA TGTGCCAGCAGAAGAACCGGGGTTAGCACCGGGGAGCTGTTTTTT.